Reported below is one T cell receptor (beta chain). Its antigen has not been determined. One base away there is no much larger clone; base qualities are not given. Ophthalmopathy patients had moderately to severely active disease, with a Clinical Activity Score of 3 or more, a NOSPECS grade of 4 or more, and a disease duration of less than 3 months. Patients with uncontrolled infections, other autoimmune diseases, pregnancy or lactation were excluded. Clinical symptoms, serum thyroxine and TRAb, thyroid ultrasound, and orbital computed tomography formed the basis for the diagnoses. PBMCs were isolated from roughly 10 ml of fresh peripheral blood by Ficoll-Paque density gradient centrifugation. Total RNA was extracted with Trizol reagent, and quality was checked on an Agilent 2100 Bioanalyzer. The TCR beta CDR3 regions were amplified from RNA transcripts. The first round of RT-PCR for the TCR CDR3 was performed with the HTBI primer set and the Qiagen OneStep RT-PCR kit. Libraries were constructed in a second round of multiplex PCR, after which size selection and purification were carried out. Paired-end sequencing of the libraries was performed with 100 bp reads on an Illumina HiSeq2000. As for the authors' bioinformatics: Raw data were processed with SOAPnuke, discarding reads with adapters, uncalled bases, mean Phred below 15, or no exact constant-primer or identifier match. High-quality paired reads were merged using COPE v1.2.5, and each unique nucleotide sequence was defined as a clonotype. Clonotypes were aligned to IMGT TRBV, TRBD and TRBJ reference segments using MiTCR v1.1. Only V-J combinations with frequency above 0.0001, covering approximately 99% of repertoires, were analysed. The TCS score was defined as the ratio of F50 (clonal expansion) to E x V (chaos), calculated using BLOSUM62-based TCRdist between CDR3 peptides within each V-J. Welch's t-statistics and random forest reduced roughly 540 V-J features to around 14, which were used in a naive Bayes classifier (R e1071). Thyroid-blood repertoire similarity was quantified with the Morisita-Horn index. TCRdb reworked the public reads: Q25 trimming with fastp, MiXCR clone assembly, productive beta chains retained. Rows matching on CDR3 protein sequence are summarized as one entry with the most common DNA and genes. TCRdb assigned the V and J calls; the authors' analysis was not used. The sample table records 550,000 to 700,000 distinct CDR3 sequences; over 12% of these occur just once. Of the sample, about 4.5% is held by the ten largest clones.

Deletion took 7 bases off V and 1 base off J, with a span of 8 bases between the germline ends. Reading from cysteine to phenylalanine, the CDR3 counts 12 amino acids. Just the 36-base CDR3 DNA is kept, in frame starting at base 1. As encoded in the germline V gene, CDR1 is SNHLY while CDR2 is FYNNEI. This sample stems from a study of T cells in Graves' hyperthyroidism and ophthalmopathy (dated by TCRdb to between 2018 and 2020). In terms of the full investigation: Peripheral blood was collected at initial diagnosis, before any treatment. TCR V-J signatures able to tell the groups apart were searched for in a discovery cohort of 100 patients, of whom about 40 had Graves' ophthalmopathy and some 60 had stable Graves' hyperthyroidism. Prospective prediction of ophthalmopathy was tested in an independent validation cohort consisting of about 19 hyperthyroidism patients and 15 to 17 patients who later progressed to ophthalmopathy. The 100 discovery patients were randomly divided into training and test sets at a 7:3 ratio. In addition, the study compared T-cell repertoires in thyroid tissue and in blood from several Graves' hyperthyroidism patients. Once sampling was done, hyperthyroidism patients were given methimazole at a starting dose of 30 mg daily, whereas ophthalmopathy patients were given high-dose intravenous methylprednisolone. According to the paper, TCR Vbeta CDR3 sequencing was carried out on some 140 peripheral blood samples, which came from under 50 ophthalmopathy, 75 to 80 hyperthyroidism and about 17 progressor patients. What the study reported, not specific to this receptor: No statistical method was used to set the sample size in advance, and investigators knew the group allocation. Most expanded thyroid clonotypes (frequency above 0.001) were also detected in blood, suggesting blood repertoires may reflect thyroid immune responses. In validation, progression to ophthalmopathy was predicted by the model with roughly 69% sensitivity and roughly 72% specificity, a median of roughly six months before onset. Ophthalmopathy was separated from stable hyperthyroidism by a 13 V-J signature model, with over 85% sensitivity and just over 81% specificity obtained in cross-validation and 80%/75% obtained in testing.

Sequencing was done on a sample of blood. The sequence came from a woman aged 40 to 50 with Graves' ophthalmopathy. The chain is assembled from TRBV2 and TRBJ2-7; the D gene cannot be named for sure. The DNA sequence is TGTGCCAGCACTCCAGAATCCTACGAGCAGTACTTC. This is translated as CASTPESYEQYF.